Below are 2 T cell receptor beta chains sequenced from a single sample in a study of CD8+CD57+ T cells in acquired aplastic anemia. Genomic DNA constituted the template upon which TCR beta VDJ and CDR3 profiling was performed. TCRdb called the reads again in MiXCR, with one record for every CDR3 protein. Among about 180,000 distinct CDR3 sequences listed, roughly half were seen once. The sample taken for sequencing was sorted CD4+, CD8+, or CD8+CD57+ T cells (not recorded which) from PBMCs. The receptors stem from a human donor in good health.

Note on this clonotype: The final CDR3 position lacks the conserved phenylalanine or tryptophan, pointing to a likely read error. The chain carries TRBV15 and TRBJ2-2; 11 nucleotides align to TRBD2. The CDR3 runs 19 residues. Germline-derived CDR1 and CDR2 are LNHNV and YYDKDF (reference sequence). V gave up 1 base and J gave up 2 bases; unmatched junction bases: 9. Here the CDR3 reads CATSRVLGTSGPNTGELFL. In nucleotides, the CDR3 is TGTGCCACCAGCAGAGTCCTGGGGACTAGCGGACCTAACACCGGGGAGCTGTTTCTT.

The chain has TRBV20-1 and TRBJ2-5; 10 nucleotides line up with TRBD2. Germline V gives CDR1 DFQATT, CDR2 SNEGSKA (reference sequence). CDR3 length: 16 residues. The V segment lost 3 bases and the J segment 4 bases; nucleotides outside the gene matches: 11. CDR3 protein: CSARPSGGLSRETQYF. The CDR3 DNA follows: TGCAGTGCTAGGCCTAGCGGGGGCCTCTCTCGAGAGACCCAGTACTTC.